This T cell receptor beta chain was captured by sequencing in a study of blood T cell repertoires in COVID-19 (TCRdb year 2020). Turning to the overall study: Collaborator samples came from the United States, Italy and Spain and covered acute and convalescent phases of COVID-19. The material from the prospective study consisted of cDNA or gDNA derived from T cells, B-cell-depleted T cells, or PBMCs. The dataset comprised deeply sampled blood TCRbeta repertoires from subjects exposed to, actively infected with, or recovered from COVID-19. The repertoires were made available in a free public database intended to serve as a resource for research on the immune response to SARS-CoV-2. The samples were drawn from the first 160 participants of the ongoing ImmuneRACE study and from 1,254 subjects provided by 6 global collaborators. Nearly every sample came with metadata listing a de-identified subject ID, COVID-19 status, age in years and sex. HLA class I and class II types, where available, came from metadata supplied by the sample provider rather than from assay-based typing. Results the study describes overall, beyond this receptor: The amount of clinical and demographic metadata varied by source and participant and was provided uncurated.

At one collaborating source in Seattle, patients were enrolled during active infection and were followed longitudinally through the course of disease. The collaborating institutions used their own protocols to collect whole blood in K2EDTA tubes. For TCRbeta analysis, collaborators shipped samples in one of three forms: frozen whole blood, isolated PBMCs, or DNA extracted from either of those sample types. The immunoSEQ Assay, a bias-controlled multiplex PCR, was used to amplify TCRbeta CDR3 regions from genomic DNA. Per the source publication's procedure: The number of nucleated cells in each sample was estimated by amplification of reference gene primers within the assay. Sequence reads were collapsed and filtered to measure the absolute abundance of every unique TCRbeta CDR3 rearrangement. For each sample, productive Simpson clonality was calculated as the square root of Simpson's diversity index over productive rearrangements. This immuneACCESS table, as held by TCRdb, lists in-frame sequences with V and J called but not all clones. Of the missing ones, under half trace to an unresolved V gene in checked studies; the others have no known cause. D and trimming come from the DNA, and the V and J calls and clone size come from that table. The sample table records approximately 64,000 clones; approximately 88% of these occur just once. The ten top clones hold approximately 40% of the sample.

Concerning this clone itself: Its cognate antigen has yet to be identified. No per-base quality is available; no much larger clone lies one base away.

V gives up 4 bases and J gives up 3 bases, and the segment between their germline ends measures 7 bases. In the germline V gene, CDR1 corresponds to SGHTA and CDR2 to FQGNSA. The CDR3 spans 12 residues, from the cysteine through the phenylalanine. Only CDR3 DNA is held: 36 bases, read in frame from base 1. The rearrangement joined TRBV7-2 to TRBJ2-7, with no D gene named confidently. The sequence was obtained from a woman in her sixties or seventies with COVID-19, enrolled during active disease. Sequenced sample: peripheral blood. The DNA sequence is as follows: TGTGCCAGCAGCTCCCCGTTCTACGAGCAGTACTTC. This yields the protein CASSSPFYEQYF.